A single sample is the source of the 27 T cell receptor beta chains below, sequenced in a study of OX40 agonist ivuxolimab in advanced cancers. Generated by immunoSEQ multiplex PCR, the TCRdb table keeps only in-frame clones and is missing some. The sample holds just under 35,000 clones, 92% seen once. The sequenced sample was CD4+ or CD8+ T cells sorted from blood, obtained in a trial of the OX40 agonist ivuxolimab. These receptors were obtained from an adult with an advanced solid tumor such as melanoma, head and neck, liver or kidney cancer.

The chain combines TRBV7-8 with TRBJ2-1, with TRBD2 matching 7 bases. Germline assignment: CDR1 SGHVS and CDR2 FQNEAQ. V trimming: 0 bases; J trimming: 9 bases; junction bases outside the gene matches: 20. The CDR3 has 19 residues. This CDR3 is CASSLALVGGPIVLVEQFF. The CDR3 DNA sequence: TGTGCCAGCAGCTTAGCGCTCGTGGGAGGGCCTATCGTTCTGGTTGAGCAGTTCTTC.

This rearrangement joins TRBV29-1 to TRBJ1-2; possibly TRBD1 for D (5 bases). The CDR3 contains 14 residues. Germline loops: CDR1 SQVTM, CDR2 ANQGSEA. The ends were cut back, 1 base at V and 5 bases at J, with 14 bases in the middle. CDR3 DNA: TGCAGCGTTGAAGGAGACCTCCAGGGATATGGCTACACCTTC. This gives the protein CSVEGDLQGYGYTF.

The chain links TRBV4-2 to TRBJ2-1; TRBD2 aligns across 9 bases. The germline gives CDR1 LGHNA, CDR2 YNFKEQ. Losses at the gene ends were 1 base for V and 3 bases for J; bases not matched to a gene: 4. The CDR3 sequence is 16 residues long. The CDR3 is CASSQVTSGNYNEQFF. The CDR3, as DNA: TGTGCCAGCAGCCAAGTGACTAGCGGTAACTACAATGAGCAGTTCTTC.

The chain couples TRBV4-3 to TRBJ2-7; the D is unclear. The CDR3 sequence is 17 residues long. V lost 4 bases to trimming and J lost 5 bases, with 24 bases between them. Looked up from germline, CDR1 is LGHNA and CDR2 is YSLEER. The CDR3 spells CASSPTPPPGGRHEQYF. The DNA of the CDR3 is TGCGCCAGCAGCCCGACCCCCCCGCCGGGCGGAAGGCACGAGCAGTACTTC.

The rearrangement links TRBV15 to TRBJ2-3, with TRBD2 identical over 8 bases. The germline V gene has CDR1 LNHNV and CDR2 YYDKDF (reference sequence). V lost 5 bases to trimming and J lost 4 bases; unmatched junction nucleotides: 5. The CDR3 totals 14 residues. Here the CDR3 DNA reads TGTGCCACCAGCGTCGGGAGGGGCCCAGATACGCAGTATTTT. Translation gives CATSVGRGPDTQYF.

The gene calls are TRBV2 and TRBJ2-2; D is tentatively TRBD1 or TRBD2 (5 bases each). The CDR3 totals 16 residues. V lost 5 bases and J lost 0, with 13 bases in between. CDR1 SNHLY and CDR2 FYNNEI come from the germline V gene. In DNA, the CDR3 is TGTGCCAGCAGTCGGGACCGAAATTCGAACACCGGGGAGCTGTTTTTT. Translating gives CASSRDRNSNTGELFF.

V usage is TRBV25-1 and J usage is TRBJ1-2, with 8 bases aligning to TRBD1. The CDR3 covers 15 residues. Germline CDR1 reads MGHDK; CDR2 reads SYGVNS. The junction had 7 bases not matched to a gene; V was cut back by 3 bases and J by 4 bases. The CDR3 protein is CASSEIGQGSYGYTF. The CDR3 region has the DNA TGTGCCAGCAGTGAGATCGGACAGGGCAGCTATGGCTACACCTTC.

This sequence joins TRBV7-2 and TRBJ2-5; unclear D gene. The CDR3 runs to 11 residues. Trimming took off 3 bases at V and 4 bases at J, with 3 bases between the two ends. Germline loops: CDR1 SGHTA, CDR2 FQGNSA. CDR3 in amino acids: CASSFSETQYF. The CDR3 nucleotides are TGTGCCAGCAGCTTTTCAGAGACCCAGTACTTC. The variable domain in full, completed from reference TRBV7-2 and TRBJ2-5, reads GAGVSQSPSNKVTEKGKDVELRCDPISGHTALYWYRQSLGQGLEFLIYFQGNSAPDKSGLPSDRFSAERTGGSVSTLTIQRTQQEDSAVYLCASSFSETQYFGPGTRLLVL.

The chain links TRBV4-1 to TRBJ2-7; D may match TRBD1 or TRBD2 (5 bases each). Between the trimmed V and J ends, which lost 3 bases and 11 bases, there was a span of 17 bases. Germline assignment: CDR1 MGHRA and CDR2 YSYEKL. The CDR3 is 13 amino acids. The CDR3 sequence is CASSQPGTPHEYF. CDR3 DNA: TGCGCCAGCAGCCAGCCCGGGACCCCCCACGAGTACTTC.

The chain's CDR3 is CASSSPTGQGYNEQFF. DNA for the CDR3: TGTGCCAGCAGCTCCCCGACGGGACAGGGCTACAATGAGCAGTTCTTC. The genes are TRBV7-9 and TRBJ2-1; 9 bases line up with TRBD1. Germline V gene data show CDR1 as SEHNR and CDR2 as FQNEAQ (reference sequence). This CDR3 is built from 16 residues. With 4 bases clipped from V and 3 bases from J, the junction kept 7 bases outside the gene matches.

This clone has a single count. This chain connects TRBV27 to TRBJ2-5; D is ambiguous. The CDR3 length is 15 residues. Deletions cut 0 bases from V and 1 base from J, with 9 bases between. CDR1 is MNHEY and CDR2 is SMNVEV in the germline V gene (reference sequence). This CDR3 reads CASSLSWPPQETQYF. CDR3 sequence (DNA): TGTGCCAGCAGTTTATCGTGGCCACCCCAAGAGACCCAGTACTTC.

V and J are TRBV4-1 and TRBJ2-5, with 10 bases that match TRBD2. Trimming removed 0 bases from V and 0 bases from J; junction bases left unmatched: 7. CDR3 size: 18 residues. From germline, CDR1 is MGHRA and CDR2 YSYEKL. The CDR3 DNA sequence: TGCGCCAGCAGCCAAGAGGCCCAGCGGGAGGGAAACCAAGAGACCCAGTACTTC. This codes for CASSQEAQREGNQETQYF.

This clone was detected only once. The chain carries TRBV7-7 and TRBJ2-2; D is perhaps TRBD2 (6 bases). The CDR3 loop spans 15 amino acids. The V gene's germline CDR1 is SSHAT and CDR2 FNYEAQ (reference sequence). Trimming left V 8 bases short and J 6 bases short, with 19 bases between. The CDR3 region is CASPTPTGGAGELFF. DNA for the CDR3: TGTGCCAGCCCCACACCCACGGGCGGGGCCGGGGAGCTGTTTTTT.

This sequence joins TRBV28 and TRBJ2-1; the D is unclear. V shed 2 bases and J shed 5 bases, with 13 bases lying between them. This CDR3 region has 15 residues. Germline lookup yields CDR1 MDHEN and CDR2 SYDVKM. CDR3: CASSLLARHDNEQFF. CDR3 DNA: TGTGCCAGCAGTTTACTGGCCAGGCACGACAATGAGCAGTTCTTC.

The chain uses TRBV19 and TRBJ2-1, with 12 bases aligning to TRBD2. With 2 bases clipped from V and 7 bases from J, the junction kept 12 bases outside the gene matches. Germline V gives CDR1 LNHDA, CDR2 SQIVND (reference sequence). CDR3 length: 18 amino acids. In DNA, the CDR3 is TGTGCCAGTAGTATATGGCGACTAGCGGGAGCACAAACTAATGAGCAGTTCTTC. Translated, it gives CASSIWRLAGAQTNEQFF.

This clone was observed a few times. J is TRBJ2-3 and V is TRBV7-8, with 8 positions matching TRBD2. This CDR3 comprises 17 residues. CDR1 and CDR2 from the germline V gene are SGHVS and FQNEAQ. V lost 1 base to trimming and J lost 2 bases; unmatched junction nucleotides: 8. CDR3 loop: CASSLVIREGITDTQYF. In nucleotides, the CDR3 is TGTGCCAGCAGCTTAGTTATACGGGAGGGGATCACAGATACGCAGTATTTT. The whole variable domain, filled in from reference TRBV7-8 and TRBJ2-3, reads GAGVSQSPRYKVAKRGQDVALRCDPISGHVSLFWYQQALGQGPEFLTYFQNEAQLDKSGLPSDRFFAERPEGSVSTLKIQRTQQEDSAVYLCASSLVIREGITDTQYFGPGTRLTVL.

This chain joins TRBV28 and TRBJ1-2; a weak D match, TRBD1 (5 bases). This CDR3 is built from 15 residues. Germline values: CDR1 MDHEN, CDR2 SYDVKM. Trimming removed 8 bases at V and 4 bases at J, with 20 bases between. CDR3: CASAPPGTDAYGYTF. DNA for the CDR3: TGTGCCAGCGCTCCCCCCGGGACCGACGCCTATGGCTACACCTTC.

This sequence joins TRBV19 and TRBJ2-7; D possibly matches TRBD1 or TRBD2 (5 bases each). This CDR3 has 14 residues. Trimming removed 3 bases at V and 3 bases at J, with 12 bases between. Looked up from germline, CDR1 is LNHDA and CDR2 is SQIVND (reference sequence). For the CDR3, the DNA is TGTGCCAGTAGTATTCGGGGCACCGGCTACGAGCAGTACTTC. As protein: CASSIRGTGYEQYF.

The CDR3: CASSQEPLAGGTDTQYF. The CDR3 DNA sequence: TGCGCCAGCAGCCAAGAACCGTTAGCGGGGGGCACAGATACGCAGTATTTT. V is TRBV4-3 and J is TRBJ2-3, with 9 bases lining up with TRBD2. The V gene end was trimmed by 0 bases and the J gene end by 1 base; junction bases not matched to a gene: 5. This CDR3 contains 17 residues. Per the germline V gene, CDR1 is LGHNA and CDR2 is YSLEER.

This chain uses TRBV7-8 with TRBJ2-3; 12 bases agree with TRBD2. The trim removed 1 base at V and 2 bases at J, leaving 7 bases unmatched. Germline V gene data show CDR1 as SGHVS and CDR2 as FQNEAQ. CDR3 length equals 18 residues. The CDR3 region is CASSLDLAGGVFTDTQYF. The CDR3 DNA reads TGTGCCAGCAGCTTAGACCTAGCGGGAGGGGTATTCACAGATACGCAGTATTTT.

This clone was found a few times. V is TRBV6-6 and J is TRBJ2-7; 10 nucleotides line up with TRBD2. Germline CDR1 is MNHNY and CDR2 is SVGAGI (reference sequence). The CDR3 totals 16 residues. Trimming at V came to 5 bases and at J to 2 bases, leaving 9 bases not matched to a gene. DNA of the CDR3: TGTGCCAGCAGTCAGATCCTAGCGGGGGCTGCCTACGAGCAGTACTTC. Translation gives CASSQILAGAAYEQYF.

In nucleotides, the CDR3 is TGTGCCAGCAGCCGTAGCGGGCCGACCTACGAGCAGTACTTC. This encodes CASSRSGPTYEQYF. The chain recombines TRBV11-2 with TRBJ2-7; 7 nucleotides align to TRBD2. The V gene end was trimmed by 5 bases and the J gene end by 2 bases; junction bases not matched to a gene: 6. The CDR3 loop spans 14 amino acids. Germline CDR1 reads SGHAT; CDR2 reads FQNNGV. Full variable domain (missing parts from reference TRBV11-2 and TRBJ2-7): EAGVAQSPRYKIIEKRQSVAFWCNPISGHATLYWYQQILGQGPKLLIQFQNNGVVDDSQLPKDRFSAERLKGVDSTLKIQPAKLEDSAVYLCASSRSGPTYEQYFGPGTRLTVT.

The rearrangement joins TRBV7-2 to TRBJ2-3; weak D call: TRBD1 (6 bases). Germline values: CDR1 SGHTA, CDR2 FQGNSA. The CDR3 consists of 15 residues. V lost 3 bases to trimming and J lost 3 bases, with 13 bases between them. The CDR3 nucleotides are TGTGCCAGCAGCTTTTGGGGCAGGGGTACAGATACGCAGTATTTT. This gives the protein CASSFWGRGTDTQYF.

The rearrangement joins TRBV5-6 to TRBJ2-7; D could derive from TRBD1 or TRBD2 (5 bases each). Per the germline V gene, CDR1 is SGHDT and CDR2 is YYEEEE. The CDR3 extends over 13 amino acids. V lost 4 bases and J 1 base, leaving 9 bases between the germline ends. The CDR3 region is CASSPGRSYEQYF. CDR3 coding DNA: TGTGCCAGCAGCCCGGGACGTTCCTACGAGCAGTACTTC.

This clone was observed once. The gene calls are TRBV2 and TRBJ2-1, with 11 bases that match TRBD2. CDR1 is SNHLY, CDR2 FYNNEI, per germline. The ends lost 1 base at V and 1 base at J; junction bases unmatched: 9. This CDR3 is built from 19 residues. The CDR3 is CASSEVWGTSGTSYNEQFF. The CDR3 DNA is TGTGCCAGCAGTGAAGTGTGGGGGACTAGCGGTACTTCCTACAATGAGCAGTTCTTC.

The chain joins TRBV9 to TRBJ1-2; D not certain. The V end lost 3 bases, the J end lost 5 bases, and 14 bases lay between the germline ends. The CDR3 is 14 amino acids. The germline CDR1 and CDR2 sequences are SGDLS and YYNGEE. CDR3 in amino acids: CASSDSGKPYGYTF. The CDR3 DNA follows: TGTGCCAGCAGCGACTCCGGGAAGCCATATGGCTACACCTTC.

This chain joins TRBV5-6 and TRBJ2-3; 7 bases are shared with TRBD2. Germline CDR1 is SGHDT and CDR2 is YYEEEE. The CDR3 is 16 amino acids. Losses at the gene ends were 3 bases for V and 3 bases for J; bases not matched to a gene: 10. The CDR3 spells CASSWWGEGPTDTQYF. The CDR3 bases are TGTGCCAGCAGCTGGTGGGGGGAGGGACCGACAGATACGCAGTATTTT.